A selection of T cell receptor beta chains follows, all from one sample in a study of T cell responses to AZD1222 COVID-19 vaccine. Assay: immunoSEQ multiplex PCR; the TCRdb copy retains only in-frame clones and omits some. The sample has 150,000 to 190,000 clones, 87% seen once. The specimen was peripheral blood, collected 28 days after the second AZD1222 dose. The receptor source for this set is an adult who received the AZD1222 COVID-19 vaccine. The CDR3 runs from the conserved cysteine through the conserved F or W. A D gene is named only where the DNA matches it firmly.

CDR3aa: CASSLAGGRAYNEQFF; CDR3nt: TGTGCCAGCAGCTTAGCCGGCGGGAGGGCCTACAATGAGCAGTTCTTC; d_gene: TRBD2; v_gene: TRBV7-2; j_gene: TRBJ2-1
CDR3aa: CASFDRSSSYNEQFF; CDR3nt: TGTGCCAGCTTTGACCGTTCCAGCTCCTACAATGAGCAGTTCTTC; d_gene: -; v_gene: TRBV27; j_gene: TRBJ2-1
CDR3aa: CASAISRDQPQHF; CDR3nt: TGTGCCAGCGCGATCTCGCGGGATCAGCCCCAGCATTTT; d_gene: -; v_gene: TRBV6-5; j_gene: TRBJ1-5
CDR3aa: CSFGPQSSHEQFF; CDR3nt: TGCAGCTTTGGGCCCCAATCCTCGCATGAGCAGTTCTTC; d_gene: -; v_gene: TRBV29-1; j_gene: TRBJ2-1
CDR3aa: CASSLQGLTYEQYF; CDR3nt: TGTGCCAGCAGCCTCCAGGGACTCACCTACGAGCAGTACTTC; d_gene: -; v_gene: TRBV6-2/TRBV6-3; j_gene: TRBJ2-7
CDR3aa: CASRPVPGELFF; CDR3nt: TGTGCCAGTAGGCCCGTCCCGGGGGAGCTGTTTTTT; d_gene: -; v_gene: TRBV19; j_gene: TRBJ2-2
CDR3aa: CASSPPSSGTGEQFF; CDR3nt: TGTGCCAGCTCACCACCGTCTTCTGGGACAGGTGAGCAGTTCTTC; d_gene: TRBD1; v_gene: TRBV18; j_gene: TRBJ2-1
CDR3aa: CASRPGQGWTEAFF; CDR3nt: TGTGCCAGCAGACCGGGACAGGGATGGACTGAAGCTTTCTTT; d_gene: TRBD1; v_gene: TRBV6-5; j_gene: TRBJ1-1
CDR3aa: CARSLGGVGGKYTQYF; CDR3nt: TGTGCCAGAAGCTTAGGGGGGGTCGGAGGAAAATATACGCAGTATTTT; d_gene: -; v_gene: TRBV7-5; j_gene: TRBJ2-3
CDR3aa: CASSVAARGSEAFF; CDR3nt: TGTGCCAGCAGCGTAGCCGCTCGGGGATCTGAAGCTTTCTTT; d_gene: -; v_gene: TRBV9; j_gene: TRBJ1-1
CDR3aa: CASSKLVGAMNTEAFF; CDR3nt: TGTGCCAGTAGTAAGCTGGTGGGGGCCATGAACACTGAAGCTTTCTTT; d_gene: -; v_gene: TRBV19; j_gene: TRBJ1-1
CDR3aa: CASSLSTDTQYF; CDR3nt: TGCGCCAGCAGCCTATCCACAGATACGCAGTATTTT; d_gene: -; v_gene: TRBV5-1; j_gene: TRBJ2-3
CDR3aa: CASSEFAGLAKNIQYF; CDR3nt: TGTGCCAGCAGTGAATTCGCAGGCCTAGCCAAAAACATTCAGTACTTC; d_gene: -; v_gene: TRBV2; j_gene: TRBJ2-4
CDR3aa: CASSLSVGRNEQFF; CDR3nt: TGTGCCAGCAGTTTATCGGTAGGGAGGAATGAGCAGTTCTTC; d_gene: -; v_gene: TRBV27; j_gene: TRBJ2-1